The clone carrying this T cell receptor beta chain was picked up one time. Its antigen remains unidentified. The entry originates in a study of CD8+CD57+ T cells in acquired aplastic anemia. Study-wide background: Sorted cells (CD4+ and CD8+) yielded DNA amounts that averaged around 3.1 ug. Overall study findings and caveats: Overlapping CD8+ CDR3 repertoires of patients and controls contained some 27 shared sequences. Researchers reported that CD8+ Simpson's diversity was not significantly different in patients versus controls.

The CDR3 spans 16 residues. V lost 7 bases and J lost 3; bases outside the gene matches: 12. The germline V gene has CDR1 WSHSY and CDR2 SAAADI. TCR beta VDJ and CDR3 profiles were obtained from a genomic DNA template. TCRdb reprocessed the reads with MiXCR, giving one entry per CDR3 protein. Of 250,000 to 300,000 distinct CDR3 sequences in the sample, 45% to 65% were seen once. The sample was sorted CD4+, CD8+, or CD8+CD57+ T cells (not recorded which) from PBMCs. This chain joins TRBV10-2 and TRBJ2-7; 10 nucleotides line up with TRBD2. This receptor was identified in a human donor with severe aplastic anemia or a healthy control (not recorded which). The CDR3 here is CASKGDPAGGRYEQYF. CDR3 DNA: TGCGCCAGCAAAGGGGACCCAGCGGGGGGGCGCTACGAGCAGTACTTC.